The clone carrying this T cell receptor beta chain was observed at least ten times. Its antigen is undetermined. The sample comes from a study of identical twins. Trimming took 5 bases from V and 2 from J, leaving 13 bases between them. Per the germline V gene, CDR1 is MNHNS and CDR2 is SASEGT. This CDR3 is 14 amino acids long. Notes on the study in general: The analysis was cross-sectional rather than longitudinal within donors. Low generation probability was overrepresented in out-of-frame alpha sequences shared by twins.

It was template switching that added a universal primer site, and there were unique molecular identifiers on the cDNA. Each CDR3 protein is one row after TCRdb ran MiXCR on the 5' RACE reads. The sample shows approximately 700,000 distinct CDR3 sequences, approximately 6% of them seen only once. The chain uses TRBV6-1 and TRBJ2-7; D is undetermined. Sequenced sample: naive T cells sorted from blood. This TCR derives from a man between 18 and 35 years old in good health. DNA of the CDR3: TGTGCCAGCAGTAGAGACATGCAAGCCTACGAGCAGTACGTC. Translation: CASSRDMQAYEQYV.